This TCR beta chain was sequenced during a study of blood T cell repertoires in COVID-19 (dated by TCRdb to the early 2020s). About the investigation overall: Samples covering the acute and convalescent phases of COVID-19 were provided by collaborators in the United States, Italy and Spain. The material from the prospective study consisted of cDNA or gDNA derived from T cells, B-cell-depleted T cells, or PBMCs. Subjects who had been exposed to COVID-19, were actively infected with it, or had recovered from it provided the deeply sampled blood TCRbeta repertoires that made up the dataset. The repertoires were released in a freely available public database intended as a resource for research on the immune response to SARS-CoV-2. Samples came from the ongoing ImmuneRACE study (first 160 participants) plus 1,254 subjects from 6 global collaborators. The sample metadata nearly always contained a de-identified subject ID, COVID-19 status, age in years and sex. HLA class I and class II types, where available, came from metadata supplied by the sample provider rather than from assay-based typing. What the authors observed across the whole study: The amount of clinical and demographic metadata varied by source and participant and was provided uncurated.

The collaborating institutions used their own protocols to collect whole blood in K2EDTA tubes. For TCRbeta analysis, collaborators shipped samples in one of three forms: frozen whole blood, isolated PBMCs, or DNA extracted from either of those sample types. TCRbeta CDR3 regions were amplified from genomic DNA by means of the immunoSEQ Assay, a bias-controlled multiplex PCR. The published analysis was carried out like this. The number of nucleated cells in each sample was estimated by amplification of reference gene primers within the assay. Sequence reads were collapsed and filtered to measure the absolute abundance of every unique TCRbeta CDR3 rearrangement. Productive Simpson clonality was computed per sample as the square root of Simpson's diversity index over productive rearrangements. Held by TCRdb, this immuneACCESS table contains in-frame sequences only and omits some clones. Under half of the omission traces to an unresolved V gene where checked; the cause of the rest is unknown. The DNA was the basis for D and trimming; V, J and clone size are from that table. Counted in this sample were tens of thousands of clones; around 81% of them appeared once. The top ten hold 25% to 30% of the sample.

To note about this clone: What antigen it recognizes has not been identified. Per-base quality was not reported, and no clone a single base away is much larger than it.

Trimming removed 6 bases from V and 6 bases from J; the gene matches leave 0 bases unexplained. The CDR3 covers 13 residues, taking in both the cysteine and the phenylalanine. Solely the CDR3 DNA is kept, with 39 bases framed from the first base. Sample: peripheral blood. The TCR comes from a human donor in a cohort sampled during active COVID-19. Recombination joined TRBV12-3 or TRBV12-4 with TRBJ2-3; the junction holds 13 bases that match TRBD2. The sequence in DNA is TGTGCCAGCAGGACTAGCGGGGGGGATACGCAGTATTTT. It translates to CASRTSGGDTQYF.